These 16 T cell receptor beta chains originate from one sample sequenced in a study of shared clonotypes between healthy human individuals. Sequencing used immunoSEQ multiplex PCR; TCRdb keeps in-frame clones, though not all of them. The sample yields roughly 2.4 million clones, roughly 95% seen once. The sample comprised naive CD4+ T cells sorted from blood. Subset noted: CD45RA+ positively selected. These receptors all come from a young man in good health.

About this clone: Different DNA sequences within this sample yield the same CDR3. The J gene is TRBJ2-7, the V gene TRBV29-1; D not certain. This CDR3 is built from 11 residues. Germline values: CDR1 SQVTM, CDR2 ANQGSEA. V shed 6 bases and J shed 0 bases, with 6 bases lying between them. In DNA form, the CDR3 reads TGCAGCGTGGGGTCCTCCTACGAGCAGTACTTC. This sequence encodes CSVGSSYEQYF.

The rearrangement uses TRBV7-2 and TRBJ2-6, with TRBD1 identical over 8 bases. Germline assignment: CDR1 SGHTA and CDR2 FQGNSA. J was trimmed by 0 bases and V by 0 bases; bases with no gene match: 10. This CDR3 contains 20 residues. This CDR3 is CASSLAGTGPFPSGANVLTF. DNA of the CDR3: TGTGCCAGCAGCTTAGCGGGGACAGGCCCTTTTCCCTCTGGGGCCAACGTCCTGACTTTC. Combining the CDR3 with reference TRBV7-2 and TRBJ2-6 gives the whole variable domain GAGVSQSPSNKVTEKGKDVELRCDPISGHTALYWYRQSLGQGLEFLIYFQGNSAPDKSGLPSDRFSAERTGGSVSTLTIQRTQQEDSAVYLCASSLAGTGPFPSGANVLTFGAGSRLTVL.

V usage is TRBV6-4 and J usage is TRBJ1-2, with TRBD1 as a possible D gene (5 bases). Trimming removed 2 bases at V and 6 bases at J, with 16 bases between. The CDR3 covers 15 residues. Germline V gene lookup returns CDR1 MRHNA and CDR2 SNTAGT. Written as DNA, the CDR3 is TGTGCCAGCAGTGACGGGGCTGTACGAGGGAATGGCTACACCTTC. It specifies CASSDGAVRGNGYTF.

V is TRBV5-1 and J is TRBJ2-7; 8 bases fit TRBD1. CDR3 length: 14 residues. The germline gives CDR1 SGHRS, CDR2 YFSETQ. V lost 4 bases to trimming and J lost 2 bases; unmatched junction nucleotides: 5. The CDR3 sequence: CASSTGQVPYEQYF. The DNA of the CDR3 is TGCGCCAGCAGCACGGGACAGGTCCCCTACGAGCAGTACTTC.

The chain recombines TRBV7-9 with TRBJ1-3, with D unresolved. The germline V gene has CDR1 SEHNR and CDR2 FQNEAQ (reference sequence). The CDR3 length is 14 residues. Deletions cut 5 bases from V and 0 bases from J, with 8 bases between. The CDR3 nucleotides read TGTGCCAGCAGCAACTTCTACTCTGGAAACACCATATATTTT. Its protein is CASSNFYSGNTIYF.

This sequence joins TRBV7-9 and TRBJ1-5; D ambiguous. This CDR3 is built from 14 residues. Per germline, CDR1 SEHNR and CDR2 FQNEAQ (reference sequence). Trimming took off 0 bases at V and 5 bases at J, with 8 bases between the two ends. The CDR3 bases are TGTGCCAGCAGCTTAGCGAGTGGGGATCAGCCCCAGCATTTT. Its protein is CASSLASGDQPQHF.

The chain combines TRBV6-5 with TRBJ1-2; TRBD1 might be the D (5 bases). Trimming stripped 8 bases from V and 3 bases from J, with 10 bases between. The germline gives CDR1 MNHEY, CDR2 SVGAGI. The CDR3 sequence is 12 residues long. DNA of the CDR3: TGTGCCAGCGGTAGGGGAGACTATGGCTACACCTTC. Encoded protein: CASGRGDYGYTF.

The chain recombines TRBV7-3 with TRBJ2-7; TRBD1 agrees at 10 bases. The CDR3 extends over 15 amino acids. Germline V gene lookup returns CDR1 SGHTA and CDR2 FQGTGA. The junction had 5 bases not matched to a gene; V was cut back by 3 bases and J by 3 bases. CDR3 in DNA: TGTGCCAGCAGCTTCTACGGACAGGGGGACTACGAGCAGTACTTC. This encodes CASSFYGQGDYEQYF.

The CDR3 region is CASTPGQGARGTEAFF. CDR3 DNA sequence: TGTGCCAGCACCCCGGGACAGGGGGCCCGGGGCACTGAAGCTTTCTTT. This chain joins TRBV25-1 and TRBJ1-1, with 12 bases aligning to TRBD1. The CDR3 runs to 16 residues. With V trimmed by 7 bases and J by 4 bases, 10 bases remained unmatched. Germline lookup yields CDR1 MGHDK and CDR2 SYGVNS.

The rearrangement links TRBV6-5 to TRBJ1-2; 7 nucleotides match TRBD1. Germline CDR1 and CDR2: MNHEY and SVGAGI. Trimming at V came to 2 bases and at J to 8 bases, leaving 5 bases not matched to a gene. The CDR3 extends over 13 amino acids. The CDR3 nucleotides are TGTGCCAGCAGTTACCTACAGGGGTGGGGCTACACCTTC. Encoded protein: CASSYLQGWGYTF.

The chain uses TRBV11-2 and TRBJ2-1, with TRBD2 identical over 7 bases. The CDR3 has 11 residues. The V and J ends lost 5 bases and 16 bases, in that order; junction bases with no gene match: 8. Germline CDR1 reads SGHAT; CDR2 reads FQNNGV. The CDR3 nucleotides are TGTGCCAGCAGCCCACAGCGGGGATCATTCTTC. Its translation: CASSPQRGSFF.

The table lists this clone with a few counts. The gene calls are TRBV19 and TRBJ1-2, with D perhaps TRBD1 (6 bases). This CDR3 spans 16 amino acids. Trimming shortened V by 4 bases and J by 1 base, and 16 bases separated the two germline ends. The germline V gene encodes CDR1 LNHDA and CDR2 SQIVND (reference sequence). The CDR3 sequence: CASSKGTPNINYGYTF. DNA of the CDR3: TGTGCCAGTAGTAAGGGGACACCTAACATTAACTATGGCTACACCTTC.

The chain joins TRBV30 to TRBJ2-3, with D unclear. The germline gives CDR1 GTSNPN, CDR2 SVGIG (reference sequence). The CDR3 length is 15 residues. Trimming stripped 2 bases from V and 6 bases from J, with 18 bases between. The CDR3 is CAWSPGERIGDTQYF. CDR3 DNA: TGTGCCTGGAGTCCCGGCGAGAGAATTGGGGATACGCAGTATTTT.

V usage is TRBV29-1 and J usage is TRBJ2-3; D is uncertain. CDR1 and CDR2 (germline): SQVTM, ANQGSEA. The CDR3 has 14 residues. Trimming took 4 bases from V and 3 from J, leaving 14 bases between them. CDR3 in amino acids: CSVGSRLRTDTQYF. CDR3 DNA sequence: TGCAGCGTTGGCTCGAGACTTAGGACAGATACGCAGTATTTT.

This clone was recorded only once. Different DNA sequences within this sample yield the same CDR3. The genes are TRBV6-5 and TRBJ1-3; D is ambiguous. This CDR3 has 15 residues. Looked up from germline, CDR1 is MNHEY and CDR2 is SVGAGI. Trimming left V 0 bases short and J 1 base short, with 7 bases between. DNA of the CDR3: TGTGCCAGCAGTTACTCGCGCTCTTCTGGAAACACCATATATTTT. Protein sequence: CASSYSRSSGNTIYF.

The CDR3 reads CASSYSSRDTEAFF. CDR3 DNA: TGTGCCAGCAGTTACTCGAGCCGGGACACTGAAGCTTTCTTT. The chain is built from TRBV6-6 and TRBJ1-1; unclear D gene. Germline CDR1 reads MNHNY; CDR2 reads SVGAGI (reference sequence). This CDR3 is built from 14 residues. V lost 0 bases to trimming and J lost 3 bases, with 8 bases between them.